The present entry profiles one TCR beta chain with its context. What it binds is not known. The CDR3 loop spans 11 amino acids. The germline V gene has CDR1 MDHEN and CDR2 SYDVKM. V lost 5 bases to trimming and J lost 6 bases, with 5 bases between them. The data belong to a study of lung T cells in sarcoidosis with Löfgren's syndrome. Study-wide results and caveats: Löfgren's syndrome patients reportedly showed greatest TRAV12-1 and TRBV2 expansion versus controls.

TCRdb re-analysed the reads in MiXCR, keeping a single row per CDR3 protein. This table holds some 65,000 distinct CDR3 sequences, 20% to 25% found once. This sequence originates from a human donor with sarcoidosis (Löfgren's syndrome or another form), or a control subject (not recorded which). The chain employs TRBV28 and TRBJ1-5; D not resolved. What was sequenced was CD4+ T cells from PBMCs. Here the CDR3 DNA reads TGTGCCAGCAGTACGATTCAGCCCCAGCATTTT. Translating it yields CASSTIQPQHF.